The subject of this entry is one T cell receptor (beta chain). Its specificity is not known. The PCR had 60 Vbeta and 13 Jbeta primers. Sequenced by immunoSEQ multiplex PCR; TCRdb stores in-frame clones only, minus some. The sample includes more than 85,000 clones, more than 65% seen only once; the top ten take 1.2%. Despite likely unrecorded immune exposures, the donors were nominally healthy at the time of sampling. These data come from a study of cytomegalovirus exposure and HLA in healthy donors. General study results and limits: Later on, a genetic analysis was performed. It linked a missense variant in DCLRE1C with V- and J-gene trimming of TCR beta. Later analysis suggested links between common viral pathogens and several top significant clusters.

The CDR3 has 14 amino acids. Trimming stripped 4 bases from V and 2 bases from J, with 9 bases between. The germline CDR1 and CDR2 sequences are KGHSH and LQKENI. The genes are TRBV18 and TRBJ2-4; D perhaps matches TRBD2 (7 bases). The sequence came from a young woman in good health and CMV-seronegative. The specimen was PBMCs. CDR3 sequence (DNA): TGTGCCAGCTCACGGGGGGGGCCCAAAAACATTCAGTACTTC. Amino acid sequence: CASSRGGPKNIQYF.